The source of this T cell receptor (beta chain) is a study of blood T cell repertoires in COVID-19. In the study overall: Acute and convalescent COVID-19 specimens originated in the United States, Italy and Spain. PBMCs, B-cell-depleted T cells, or T cells were the source of the cDNA or gDNA that made up the material.

The count of this clone is one. This CDR3 spans 15 amino acids. Trimming left V 8 bases short and J 0 bases short, with 11 bases between. The germline V gene has CDR1 LNHDA and CDR2 SQIVND (reference sequence). TCRdb's table, derived via immunoSEQ multiplex PCR, lists solely in-frame clones and lacks some. The sample holds around 180,000 clones; 86% are singletons and the top ten take 7% to 10%. Participants had their cohort set by participant-reported clinical history. The rearrangement joins TRBV19 to TRBJ2-6, with a tentative D call TRBD2 (5 bases). The receptor's source is a woman in her 30s who had recovered from COVID-19. The sequencing input was PBMCs or T cells enriched from blood (not recorded which). DNA for the CDR3: TGTGCCAGTCGAGGAGGCGACTCTGGGGCCAACGTCCTGACTTTC. Translation: CASRGGDSGANVLTF.